This T cell receptor (beta chain) was sequenced during a study of T cells in Graves' hyperthyroidism and ophthalmopathy. Trimming stripped 8 bases from V and 3 bases from J, with 13 bases between. The CDR3 has 12 amino acids. The germline CDR1 and CDR2 sequences are DFQATT and SNEGSKA (reference sequence). Regions amplified from RNA transcripts were the TCR beta CDR3 regions. Initially, a first-round RT-PCR of the TCR CDR3 employed the HTBI primer set. MiXCR was run by TCRdb on the multiplex PCR reads, yielding one entry per CDR3 protein. The table has around 250,000 distinct CDR3 sequences, about 15% seen once. This clonotype was seen repeatedly, ten times or more.

The sequence was obtained from a woman in her forties with Graves' hyperthyroidism that later progressed to Graves' ophthalmopathy. The rearrangement links TRBV20-1 to TRBJ1-1; the D gene is possibly TRBD1 (5 bases). The specimen was blood. The CDR3 is CSPEGPYTEAFF. DNA of the CDR3: TGCAGTCCAGAGGGACCATACACTGAAGCTTTCTTT.